This section outlines one T cell receptor (beta chain) sequence together with its context. Its antigen has not been determined. No per-base quality is available; no much larger clone lies one base away. CDR1 SGHRS and CDR2 YFSETQ are derived from the germline V gene. The junction shows trimming of 4 bases on V and 8 bases on J, plus 10 bases between the germline ends. Taken from cysteine to phenylalanine, the CDR3 has 12 residues. Only CDR3 DNA remains: 36 bases, in frame from the first base. Libraries were constructed by 5' RACE. Sequencing instrument: Illumina HiSeq 2500. A second PCR of 7 to 11 cycles was performed with a sample-barcoded 5' primer and a J-beta primer mix. A template-switch 5' adaptor carrying 12 random nucleotides introduced a unique molecular identifier onto each TCR beta cDNA molecule. At least 3 million CDR3-containing paired-end reads were obtained from each sample. The Mint cDNA synthesis kit, primed by a TRBC-specific oligonucleotide, was used to synthesize first-strand cDNA from all RNA. Following uracil-DNA glycosylase treatment, a first 18-cycle PCR with universal primers M1SS and BC2_uni_R was performed on all cDNA. The original pipeline was this. For normalization, 1 million high-quality reads were randomly selected from each sample, with every read carrying a distinct molecular identifier. Instead of being binned into consensus sequences, reads that shared molecular identifiers were thrown out. MiTCR, with a Q25 quality threshold and the strictest error-elimination algorithm, was used for CDR3 identification, clonotype clustering and error correction. Lower-bound total TCR beta diversity was estimated with a nonparametric unseen species model using Euler transformation. TCRdb reprocessing: public reads trimmed at Q25 with fastp, clones called with MiXCR, in-frame beta chains kept. Rows with one shared CDR3 protein collapse into an entry with the most common genes and DNA. TCRdb, not the authors, supplied the V and J calls. The sample table holds approximately 800,000 distinct CDR3 sequences, of which 46% were seen once. The ten top clones hold roughly 20% of the sample.

This sample was taken from a study of blood T cells in healthy people across ages (dated by TCRdb to between 2015 and 2016). Regarding the complete study: Template switching captured roughly one uniquely barcoded TCR beta cDNA molecule per two T cells in model experiments. Using deep sequencing normalized with unique cDNA molecular identifiers, the study measured how TCR beta repertoire diversity changes with age. Four age groups were formed from the donors: young (average 16 years), middle-aged (approximately 42), aged (about 68) and long-lived (less than 85). To avoid experimental bias, donors of different ages were randomly spread across the sequencing lanes. Two additional independent replicas of 1 million unique cDNA reads from the same blood draw were analyzed for two donors (one aged 18 to 29 and one aged 80 or older).

Donors were about 36 systemically healthy Caucasian individuals from Russia aged roughly 6 to 90 years. Each donor gave 8.5 to 10 milliliters of peripheral blood, collected into EDTA-treated Vacutainer tubes. Ficoll-Paque density-gradient centrifugation was used to isolate PBMCs, with at least 7 million per sample. Trizol reagent was used to extract total RNA from PBMCs, with at least 5 micrograms per sample. Naive CD45RAhigh/CD27high T cell percentages were measured by flow cytometry on a PBMC aliquot from every donor. The paper as a whole reports these results and caveats: Bulk unsorted PBMC profiling prevented conclusive comparison of naive and antigen-experienced compartments. The CMV infection status of donors was not known, potentially confounding age-related changes in expanded clonotypes. Observed TCR beta diversity correlated strongly with the percentage of naive T cells measured by flow cytometry. Compared with the aged group, the long-lived group had more naive CD4+ T cells, fewer expanded clones and increased TCR diversity, suggesting age selection. Observed TCR beta diversity per million T cells fell roughly linearly with age, and a significant reduction was already apparent by age around 36. Total diversity estimates from one million sequenced T cells were considered lower bounds and underestimates.

The receptor chain draws on TRBV5-1 and TRBJ2-1; no D gene can be assigned with confidence. Sample: blood. The sequence came from a man older than 75 in good health. Here is the DNA: TGCGCCAGCAGCACACGAAGGGATGAGCAGTTCTTC. Translation gives CASSTRRDEQFF.